This T cell receptor beta chain was observed in a study of T cell changes during pregnancy in multiple sclerosis. Trimming cost V 1 base and J 2 bases, with 9 bases left between them. Germline V gene data show CDR1 as MGHRA and CDR2 as YSYEKL. This CDR3 has 15 residues. Using immunoSEQ multiplex PCR, the repertoire was profiled, and TCRdb retains in-frame clones only, with some absent. Of roughly 38,000 clones detected, 85% to 95% appear once; the ten largest clones hold over 0.55%. This specimen consisted of CD4+ T cells from peripheral blood mononuclear cells, obtained in the third trimester of pregnancy. This clonotype originated in a female donor with multiple sclerosis, enrolled in a pregnancy study. The J gene is TRBJ1-3, the V gene TRBV4-1, with D possibly being TRBD1 (5 bases). CDR3: CASSQASGPGNTIYF. The DNA of the CDR3 is TGCGCCAGCAGCCAAGCATCAGGGCCTGGAAACACCATATATTTT.